What follows describes a single TCR beta chain. No antigen is known for it. CDR3 length equals 14 residues. V was clipped by 7 bases and J by 5 bases, with 18 bases between them. Germline values: CDR1 SGDLS, CDR2 YYNGEE. Stated treatment: 15 to 20 received Ad26.COV2.S at low or high dose, single or two shots; roughly 5 received placebo; per-sample allocation not given. Material that was analyzed had been drawn on day 63 after the first vaccine or placebo injection. These data belong to a study of Ad26.COV2.S vaccination and SARS-CoV-2 variants. Study-level points and caveats: Ad26.COV2.S recipients had broader spike-specific TCRs (P = 0.0014). Vaccine and placebo groups showed comparable non-spike TCR breadth.

Some clones are missing from TCRdb's copy, which holds only in-frame ones; the method was immunoSEQ multiplex PCR. The table has about 350,000 clones, around 83% seen once. The sequence was obtained from a person between 18 and 65 years old who received the Ad26.COV2.S COVID-19 vaccine or a placebo. The input for sequencing was peripheral blood, taken in a trial of Ad26.COV2.S vaccine versus placebo. The chain combines TRBV9 with TRBJ2-5; D assignment may be TRBD1 or TRBD2 (6 bases each). The CDR3 DNA reads as TGTGCCAGCTGCAAAGGGGGGTTTGGGGAGACCCAGTACTTC. Its translation: CASCKGGFGETQYF.